The 18 T cell receptor beta chains below all came from one sample that was sequenced in a study of response to subunit inactivated influenza vaccine. TCRdb ran MiXCR on the RT-PCR reads and lists one entry per CDR3 protein. The table has roughly 290,000 distinct CDR3 sequences, 20% to 25% seen once; the top ten hold roughly 10%. Material: PBMCs from blood, obtained about 20 months after vaccination. The receptors come from a man aged 50-75 years who received an inactivated influenza vaccine.

The chain combines TRBV11-2 with TRBJ1-1, with D possibly TRBD1 on 6 matching bases. Per germline, CDR1 SGHAT and CDR2 FQNNGV. Trimming pared 5 bases from V and 5 bases from J, leaving 18 bases between. The length of the CDR3 is 15 residues. CDR3 loop: CASSLRGRGRTEAFF. The DNA of the CDR3 is TGTGCCAGCAGCCTACGCGGCAGGGGAAGAACTGAAGCTTTCTTT.

The gene calls are TRBV20-1 and TRBJ1-1; D is possibly TRBD1 (5 bases). V lost 2 bases to trimming and J lost 6 bases, with 16 bases between them. CDR3 length: 14 amino acids. Germline V gives CDR1 DFQATT, CDR2 SNEGSKA (reference sequence). The CDR3: CSARMAGRESEAFF. The CDR3 DNA sequence: TGCAGTGCTAGAATGGCAGGGAGAGAATCTGAAGCTTTCTTT.

At least ten counts were recorded for this clonotype. The J gene is TRBJ1-6, the V gene TRBV7-8, with 8 bases identical to TRBD1. Trimming cost V 5 bases and J 0 bases; bases outside gene matches: 6. Germline-derived CDR1 and CDR2 are SGHVS and FQNEAQ. This CDR3 has 17 amino acids. The CDR3, as DNA: TGTGCCAGCAGCCGGGACAGGATCCCCTCCTATAATTCACCCCTCCACTTT. The encoded protein is CASSRDRIPSYNSPLHF.

V gene TRBV20-1 combines with J gene TRBJ2-3, with TRBD2 identical over 15 bases. From germline, CDR1 is DFQATT and CDR2 SNEGSKA (reference sequence). This CDR3 has 14 amino acids. The CDR3 loop reads CSGTSGGSTDTQYF. The CDR3 bases are TGCAGCGGGACTAGCGGGGGGAGCACAGATACGCAGTATTTT.

This clonotype was seen many times. V is TRBV5-8 and J is TRBJ1-5; D is unresolved. The ends were cut back, 0 bases at V and 1 base at J, with 5 bases in the middle. In germline, CDR1 is SGHTS, CDR2 YDEGEE. This CDR3 contains 14 residues. CDR3 residues: CASSLGPSNQPQHF. CDR3 coding DNA: TGTGCCAGCAGCTTGGGCCCAAGCAATCAGCCCCAGCATTTT.

A single count supports this clonotype. The V gene is TRBV9, the J gene TRBJ2-3; the D is unclear. The CDR3 consists of 15 residues. Germline V gene lookup returns CDR1 SGDLS and CDR2 YYNGEE. V dropped 4 bases and J dropped 4 bases, with 16 bases sitting between them. The CDR3 bases are TGTGCCAGCAGCCCTACCCCAGGAACGGCAGATACGCAGTATTTT. Translation: CASSPTPGTADTQYF.

A few counts support this clonotype. V and J are TRBV3-1 and TRBJ1-4, with D hard to call. Germline V gives CDR1 LGHDT, CDR2 YNNKEL (reference sequence). V dropped 1 base and J dropped 2 bases, with 11 bases sitting between them. The CDR3 consists of 16 residues. CDR3 residues: CASSQGFGGTNEKLFF. CDR3 DNA: TGTGCCAGCAGCCAAGGGTTTGGAGGGACTAATGAAAAACTGTTTTTT.

This clonotype was counted only a few times. The chain combines TRBV29-1 with TRBJ1-2; no firm D call. The CDR3 contains 13 residues. Trimming took off 3 bases at V and 3 bases at J, with 11 bases between the two ends. Germline lookup yields CDR1 SQVTM and CDR2 ANQGSEA. The CDR3 bases are TGCAGCGTTGAGGGAGGTGTTTACTATGGCTACACCTTC. This translates into CSVEGGVYYGYTF. The full variable domain, with the rest looked up from reference TRBV29-1 and TRBJ1-2, is SAVISQKPSRDICQRGTSLTIQCQVDSQVTMMFWYRQQPGQSLTLIATANQGSEATYESGFVIDKFPISRPNLTFSTLTVSNMSPEDSSIYLCSVEGGVYYGYTFGSGTRLTVV.

This rearrangement joins TRBV6-2 or TRBV6-3 to TRBJ2-3; TRBD1 aligns across 7 bases. This CDR3 contains 12 residues. J lost 14 bases, V lost 0 bases, and 5 bases had no gene match. CDR1 and CDR2 (germline): MNHEY, SVGEGT. DNA for the CDR3: TGTGCCAGCAGTTACTCGGGGACAGAGTCGTATTTT. As protein: CASSYSGTESYF.

The chain combines TRBV12-3 or TRBV12-4 with TRBJ2-5; 12 bases are a match to TRBD2. The CDR3 length is 13 residues. V lost 8 bases and J lost 3; bases outside the gene matches: 1. The CDR3 DNA reads as TGTGCCAGCTGGACTAGCGGGAAAGAGACCCAGTACTTC. Its protein is CASWTSGKETQYF.

This clonotype was seen a few times. The chain combines TRBV12-3 or TRBV12-4 with TRBJ2-6, with 10 bases identical to TRBD2. The CDR3 totals 21 residues. Unmatched junction bases numbered 18, after V lost 7 bases and J lost 0 bases. CDR3 protein: CASISTVLAGEPSSGANVLTF. CDR3 nucleotides: TGTGCCAGCATTTCCACAGTCCTAGCGGGAGAACCTTCCTCTGGGGCCAACGTCCTGACTTTC.

This clonotype showed up just a few times. The chain uses TRBV7-2 and TRBJ2-1, with 8 bases identical to TRBD2. Germline CDR1 and CDR2: SGHTA and FQGNSA. Losses at the gene ends were 5 bases for V and 5 bases for J; bases not matched to a gene: 11. The CDR3 consists of 16 residues. The DNA for the CDR3 is TGTGCCAGCAGCCAACTAGCGGAGAATGATGACAATGAGCAGTTCTTC. Protein sequence: CASSQLAENDDNEQFF.

J is TRBJ2-7 and V is TRBV6-6; TRBD2 matches at 9 bases. The trim removed 8 bases at V and 1 base at J, leaving 3 bases unmatched. Germline values: CDR1 MNHNY, CDR2 SVGAGI (reference sequence). CDR3 size: 13 residues. In nucleotides, the CDR3 is TGTGCCAGCCACGCGGGAGGGTCCTACGAGCAGTACTTC. This encodes CASHAGGSYEQYF.

This clonotype was seen ten or more times. The chain combines TRBV29-1 with TRBJ1-1; a possible D gene is TRBD1 (6 bases). With 8 bases removed from V and 5 bases from J, the gap between germline ends came to 21 bases. Germline assignment: CDR1 SQVTM and CDR2 ANQGSEA. The CDR3 consists of 14 residues. The CDR3 sequence: CSSRLQGRETEAFF. Here the CDR3 DNA reads TGCAGCTCCCGCCTACAGGGTCGGGAGACTGAAGCTTTCTTT.

This clonotype was seen more than once but under ten times. The rearrangement uses TRBV18 and TRBJ1-6; a possible D gene is TRBD1 (6 bases). The CDR3 has 14 amino acids. Per germline, CDR1 KGHSH and CDR2 LQKENI. The germline V and J ends were trimmed by 2 bases and 7 bases, with 9 bases remaining between them. CDR3 residues: CASSPGQPNSPLHF. CDR3 nucleotide sequence: TGTGCCAGCTCACCAGGACAGCCAAATTCACCCCTCCACTTT. Filled out from reference TRBV18 and TRBJ1-6, the complete variable domain reads NAGVMQNPRHLVRRRGQEARLRCSPMKGHSHVYWYRQLPEEGLKFMVYLQKENIIDESGMPKERFSAEFPKEGPSILRIQQVVRGDSAAYFCASSPGQPNSPLHFGNGTRLTVT.

J is TRBJ1-4 and V is TRBV6-1; the D is unclear. The germline V gene has CDR1 MNHNS and CDR2 SASEGT. V gave up 2 bases and J gave up 5 bases, with 15 bases separating them. The CDR3 is 16 amino acids. The CDR3 DNA follows: TGTGCCAGCAGTGAATATCGATCACAGAAAAATGAAAAACTGTTTTTT. Amino acid sequence: CASSEYRSQKNEKLFF.

The chain has TRBV20-1 and TRBJ2-7, with D possibly TRBD2 on 5 matching bases. Trimming removed 6 bases from V and 7 bases from J, with 19 bases in between. This CDR3 has 13 amino acids. The germline V gene encodes CDR1 DFQATT and CDR2 SNEGSKA (reference sequence). CDR3: CSAKFVGAREQYF. CDR3 DNA: TGCAGTGCGAAGTTTGTGGGAGCTCGGGAGCAGTACTTC.

In its sample, this clonotype was seen many times. The chain has TRBV20-1 and TRBJ2-1; D possibly corresponds to TRBD1 (6 bases). The length of the CDR3 is 14 residues. V was cut by 6 bases and J by 7 bases, with 19 bases left in between. Per germline, CDR1 DFQATT and CDR2 SNEGSKA (reference sequence). This CDR3 reads CSATGTLRNNEQFF. The CDR3 region has the DNA TGCAGTGCAACCGGGACACTGAGGAATAATGAGCAGTTCTTC.